This TCR beta chain was captured in a study of cytomegalovirus exposure and HLA in healthy donors. Findings and limits, study-wide: Researchers catalogued approximately 170 TCR beta chains as cytomegalovirus-associated.

Researchers ran the PCR with 60 Vbeta and 13 Jbeta primers. The data were produced by immunoSEQ multiplex PCR, yet TCRdb's version contains in-frame clones alone and is incomplete. The data contain about 190,000 clones, roughly nine tenths of them seen just once; the ten biggest clones take up around 1%. For this clone: What it binds is unknown.

The germline V gene has CDR1 MNHEY and CDR2 SMNVEV (reference sequence). The CDR3 spans 14 residues. V shed 0 bases and J 7 bases; nucleotides not matched to a gene: 2. This TCR came from a boy aged 2 to 10 in good health and CMV-seronegative. The chain employs TRBV27 and TRBJ2-5; 10 positions agree with TRBD1. Material: PBMCs. CDR3 amino acids: CASSLSTGGWTQYF. In DNA form, the CDR3 reads TGTGCCAGCAGTTTATCGACAGGGGGCTGGACCCAGTACTTC.